The sequence of this T cell receptor beta chain was determined in a study of shared clonotypes between healthy human individuals. TCRdb's table, derived via immunoSEQ multiplex PCR, lists solely in-frame clones and lacks some. This repertoire shows some 2,000,000 clones, about 95% found once; its top ten account for 0.9% to 1.4%. Study results and caveats: Rarefaction revealed incomplete sorted-subset sequencing despite large depth. Lower generation probabilities were found for non-shared clonotypes than for those shared by all four donors.

Notes on this clone: What it binds is unknown.

The CDR3 spans 14 residues. In germline, CDR1 is MGHDK, CDR2 SYGVNS. V was clipped by 0 bases and J by 6 bases, with 10 bases between them. Terminally differentiated effector memory CD45RA+ cells were excluded by CCR7 positive selection of CD45RO-negative cells. This sequence joins TRBV25-1 and TRBJ2-3; TRBD2 might be the D (6 bases). Source material: naive CD8+ T cells sorted from blood. This TCR came from a man between 18 and 29 years old in good health. CDR3 sequence: CASSEYRAGDTQYF. DNA for the CDR3: TGTGCCAGCAGTGAATATAGGGCGGGGGATACGCAGTATTTT.